Here is one T cell receptor (beta chain) with its context. The antigen is undetermined. This sample was included in a study of cytomegalovirus exposure and HLA in healthy donors. General observations from the study: Approximately 17,000 TCR beta sequences were associated with HLA alleles at 0.05 false discovery rate in a later analysis. Fewer N-insertions than the roughly 670-donor mean were reportedly shown by an Asian-associated ancestry cluster in a later analysis.

Despite likely unrecorded immune exposures, the donors were nominally healthy at the time of sampling. The PCR employed 60 Vbeta primers together with 13 Jbeta primers. TCRdb's table, derived via immunoSEQ multiplex PCR, lists solely in-frame clones and lacks some. The data hold around 180,000 clones, with around nine tenths observed a single time. Germline V CDR1 and CDR2: MNHNS, SASEGT. The V end was cut by 7 bases, the J end by 0 bases, with 14 bases between. The CDR3 is made up of 15 amino acids. Sequenced: PBMCs. The genes are TRBV6-1 and TRBJ2-3; D is perhaps TRBD1 (5 bases). The source is a woman aged 18-29 years in good health and CMV-seronegative. Here the CDR3 DNA reads TGTGCCAGCAAAAAGAGGCACAGGAGCACAGATACGCAGTATTTT. Its translation is CASKKRHRSTDTQYF.